The subject of this entry is one T cell receptor (beta chain). The target antigen is unknown. A much larger clone is a single base away; this may be a read error. The source of the sample is a study of molecular identifiers for immune sequencing clone quantification. About the research overall: Across replicate runs, RNA obtained from approximately 20,000 or 100,000 naive CD8 cells was divided into five, with four undergoing sequencing. Whole-study findings and limits: Highly expanded clones may be undercounted when identical TCR molecules share barcodes. Spiked Jurkat TCR RNA originating from one cell could reportedly be identified amid around 1 million naive cells.

The CDR3 totals 14 residues. Germline V gives CDR1 SGHRS, CDR2 YFSETQ. The CD8+CD4-CCR7+CD45RA+ phenotype defined the sorted naive CD8 T cells. One entry per CDR3 protein results from TCRdb running MiXCR on the PCR reads. The top ten clones hold about 0.71% of a sample with under 350,000 distinct CDR3 sequences, roughly a quarter of them seen once. The chain joins TRBV5-1 to TRBJ1-4, with 7 bases lining up with TRBD1. The sequenced sample consisted of naive CD8+ T cells from blood, with Jurkat cell RNA spiked in. The sample's subset: FACS-sorted CD8+CD4-CCR7+CD45RA+ naive T cells. The sequence derives from a human donor in good health. Some libraries in this study had Jurkat cell RNA spiked in. CDR3 sequence (DNA): TGCGCCAGCAGCAGTGGACAGGTTAATGAAAAACTGTGTTTT. Amino acids: CASSSGQVNEKLCF.